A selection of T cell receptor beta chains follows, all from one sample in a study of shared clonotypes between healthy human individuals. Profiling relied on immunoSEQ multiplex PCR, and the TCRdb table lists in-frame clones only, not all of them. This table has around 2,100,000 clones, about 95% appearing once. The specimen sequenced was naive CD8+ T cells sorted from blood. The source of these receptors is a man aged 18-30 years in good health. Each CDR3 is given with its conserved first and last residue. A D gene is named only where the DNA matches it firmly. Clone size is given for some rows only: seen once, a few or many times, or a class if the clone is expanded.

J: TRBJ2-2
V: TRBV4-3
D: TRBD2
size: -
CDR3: CASSQDSGSTGELFF
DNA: TGCGCCAGCAGCCAAGACAGCGGGAGCACCGGGGAGCTGTTTTTT

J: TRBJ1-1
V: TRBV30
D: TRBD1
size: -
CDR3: CAWKTAGTGWNTEAFF
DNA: TGTGCCTGGAAAACAGCTGGGACAGGGTGGAACACTGAAGCTTTCTTT

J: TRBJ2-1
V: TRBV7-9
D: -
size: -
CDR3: CASSLSGNNEQFF
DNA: TGTGCCAGCAGCTTATCAGGGAATAATGAGCAGTTCTTC

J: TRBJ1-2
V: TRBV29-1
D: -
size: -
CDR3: CSVDTFLGDNYGYTF
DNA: TGCAGCGTTGATACATTTTTGGGGGACAACTATGGCTACACCTTC

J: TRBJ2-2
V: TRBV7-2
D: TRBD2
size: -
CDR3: CARTQAGGIPGELFF
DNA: TGTGCCAGAACACAAGCGGGGGGAATTCCCGGGGAGCTGTTTTTT

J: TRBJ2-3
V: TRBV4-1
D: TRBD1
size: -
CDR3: CASSPGTGGPDTQYF
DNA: TGCGCCAGCAGCCCTGGGACAGGGGGGCCAGATACGCAGTATTTT

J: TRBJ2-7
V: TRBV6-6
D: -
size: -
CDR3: CASTYHSGYEQYF
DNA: TGTGCCAGCACCTACCACTCCGGCTACGAGCAGTACTTC

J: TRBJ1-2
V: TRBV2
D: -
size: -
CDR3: CASSEAVLGTRYGYTF
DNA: TGTGCCAGCAGTGAAGCGGTTTTGGGGACCCGCTATGGCTACACCTTC

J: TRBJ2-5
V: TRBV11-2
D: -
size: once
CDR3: CASSPTLTYQETQYF
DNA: TGTGCCAGCAGCCCGACGTTGACCTACCAAGAGACCCAGTACTTC

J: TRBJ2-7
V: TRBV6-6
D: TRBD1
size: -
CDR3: CASSSGQGKPYEQYF
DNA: TGTGCCAGCAGTTCCGGACAGGGCAAACCCTACGAGCAGTACTTC

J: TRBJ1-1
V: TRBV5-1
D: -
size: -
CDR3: CASSYGQQNTEAFF
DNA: TGCGCCAGCAGCTACGGACAACAAAACACTGAAGCTTTCTTT

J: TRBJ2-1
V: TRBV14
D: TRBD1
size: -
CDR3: CASSYRQGNEQFF
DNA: TGTGCCAGCAGCTATCGACAGGGCAATGAGCAGTTCTTC

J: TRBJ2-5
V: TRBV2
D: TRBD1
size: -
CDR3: CASRGQGARETQYF
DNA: TGTGCCAGCAGAGGACAGGGGGCGCGGGAGACCCAGTACTTC

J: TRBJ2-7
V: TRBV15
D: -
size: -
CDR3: CATSREGTSSEGQYF
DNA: TGTGCCACCAGCAGAGAGGGGACGTCGTCCGAGGGGCAGTACTTC

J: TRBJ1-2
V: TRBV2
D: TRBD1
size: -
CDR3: CASSGTGGAYGYTF
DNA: TGTGCCAGCAGTGGGACAGGGGGCGCCTATGGCTACACCTTC

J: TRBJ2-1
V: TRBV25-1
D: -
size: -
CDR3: CASSDQGPYNEQFF
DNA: TGTGCCAGCAGTGACCAGGGTCCCTACAATGAGCAGTTCTTC

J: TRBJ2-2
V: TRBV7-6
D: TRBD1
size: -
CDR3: CASSRQGAYTGELFF
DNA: TGTGCCAGCAGCCGACAGGGGGCGTACACCGGGGAGCTGTTTTTT

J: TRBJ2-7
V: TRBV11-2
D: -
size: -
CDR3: CASSLLRGPSYEQYF
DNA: TGTGCCAGCAGCCTACTCAGGGGCCCCTCCTACGAGCAGTACTTC

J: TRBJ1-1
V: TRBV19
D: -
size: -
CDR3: CARTGEMLNTEAFF
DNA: TGTGCCAGAACAGGAGAAATGTTGAACACTGAAGCTTTCTTT

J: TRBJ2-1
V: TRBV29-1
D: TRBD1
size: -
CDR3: CSAGTGDSNEQFF
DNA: TGCAGCGCAGGGACAGGGGATAGCAATGAGCAGTTCTTC

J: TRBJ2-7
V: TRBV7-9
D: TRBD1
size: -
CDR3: CASSRQGLDYEQYF
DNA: TGTGCCAGCAGCCGACAGGGTCTGGACTACGAGCAGTACTTC

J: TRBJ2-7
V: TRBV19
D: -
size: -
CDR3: CASRENRDRREQYF
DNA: TGTGCCAGTAGAGAAAACCGGGATCGCAGGGAGCAGTACTTC

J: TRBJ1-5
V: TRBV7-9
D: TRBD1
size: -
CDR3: CASSLYGTDSNQPQHF
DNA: TGTGCCAGCAGCTTATATGGGACAGATAGCAATCAGCCCCAGCATTTT

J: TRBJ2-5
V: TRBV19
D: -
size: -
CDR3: CASSMRGPQETQYF
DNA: TGTGCCAGTAGTATGAGGGGACCCCAAGAGACCCAGTACTTC

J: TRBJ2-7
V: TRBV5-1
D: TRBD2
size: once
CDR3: CASSFRTSGSHEQYF
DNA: TGCGCCAGCAGCTTTCGGACTAGCGGGAGTCACGAGCAGTACTTC

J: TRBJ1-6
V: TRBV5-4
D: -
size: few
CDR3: CASSAEQLNSPLHF
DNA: TGTGCCAGCAGCGCGGAACAGTTGAATTCACCCCTCCACTTT

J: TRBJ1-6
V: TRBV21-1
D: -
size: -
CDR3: CASSLRTGRLENSPLHF
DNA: TGTGCCAGCAGCTTGCGGACAGGGAGGTTGGAGAATTCACCCCTCCACTTT

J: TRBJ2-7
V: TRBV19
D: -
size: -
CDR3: CASSIGISYEQYF
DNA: TGTGCCAGTAGTATCGGGATATCCTACGAGCAGTACTTC

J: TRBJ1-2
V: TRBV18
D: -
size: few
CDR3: CASSPGGVGYTF
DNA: TGTGCCAGCTCACCAGGAGGGGTAGGCTACACCTTC